The 18 T cell receptor beta chains listed next were all sequenced from one sample in a study of CD8+ T cells in alopecia areata (dated by TCRdb to the late 2010s). Reading the label with the study, this specimen's time point is: less than 25 weeks on oral tofacitinib. The treatment or condition label corresponds to: oral pan-JAK inhibitor, 5-10 mg twice daily. The library was built by means of the immunoSEQ multiplex PCR assay. For TCR sequencing, RNA was extracted from every sample and reverse transcribed into cDNA to serve as template. This immuneACCESS table, as held by TCRdb, lists in-frame sequences with V and J called but not all clones. Of the missing ones, under half trace to an unresolved V gene in checked studies; the others have no known cause. The sample yields 190,000 or so clones; about 60% were counted once. The ten most abundant clones make up over 9.5% of the sample. The source was CD8+ T cells sorted from blood, collected at week 24, from a patient treated with tofacitinib. The origin of the receptors is a human donor with alopecia areata.

This chain connects TRBV15 to TRBJ2-2; D is possibly TRBD2 (5 bases). Germline V CDR1 and CDR2: LNHNV, YYDKDF (reference sequence). This CDR3 has 13 residues. The V end lost 5 bases, the J end lost 5 bases, and 9 bases lay between the germline ends. The CDR3 region is CATSSTGTGELFF. The CDR3 DNA sequence: TGTGCCACCAGCTCAACGGGGACCGGGGAGCTGTTTTTT.

This chain connects TRBV2 to TRBJ2-1; no firm D call. Germline loops: CDR1 SNHLY, CDR2 FYNNEI. The CDR3 runs to 14 residues. Trimming pared 7 bases from V and 4 bases from J, leaving 14 bases between. The CDR3 region is CASIRVAPYNEQFF. CDR3 nucleotides: TGTGCCAGCATAAGGGTGGCGCCGTACAATGAGCAGTTCTTC.

V is TRBV7-9 and J is TRBJ2-7; the D gene is possibly TRBD1 (5 bases). The CDR3 sequence is 11 residues long. V lost 4 bases and J lost 7, with 8 bases in between. CDR1 and CDR2 (germline): SEHNR, FQNEAQ (reference sequence). The CDR3 DNA reads as TGTGCCAGCAGCTATGGACAAGAGCAGTACTTC. This encodes CASSYGQEQYF. Drawing the rest from reference TRBV7-9 and TRBJ2-7, the complete variable domain is DTGVSQNPRHKITKRGQNVTFRCDPISEHNRLYWYRQTLGQGPEFLTYFQNEAQLEKSRLLSDRFSAERPKGSFSTLEIQRTEQGDSAMYLCASSYGQEQYFGPGTRLTVT.

For the CDR3, the DNA is TGTGCCAGCAGCACGCCGGGACAGGGTCACAATGAGCAGTTCTTC. Protein product: CASSTPGQGHNEQFF. The J gene is TRBJ2-1, the V gene TRBV7-9; 9 bases map to TRBD1. This CDR3 has 15 amino acids. J lost 5 bases, V lost 5 bases, and 7 bases had no gene match. Germline V lookup: CDR1 SEHNR, CDR2 FQNEAQ (reference sequence).

This clone was observed a single time. The chain uses TRBV6-5 and TRBJ2-1, with D hard to call. Per the germline V gene, CDR1 is MNHEY and CDR2 is SVGAGI. Trimming stripped 7 bases from V and 7 bases from J, with 14 bases between. The CDR3 spans 13 residues. CDR3 sequence reads: CASKTGTWNEQFF. The CDR3 bases are TGTGCCAGCAAGACGGGTACTTGGAATGAGCAGTTCTTC.

Note on this clone: At the DNA level, this CDR3 is encoded by other sequences in the same sample as well. The rearrangement joins TRBV5-1 to TRBJ2-5; D is undetermined. The V gene lost 3 bases and the J gene lost 2 bases, with 2 bases spanning the gap. The CDR3 covers 11 residues. Germline V gene data show CDR1 as SGHRS and CDR2 as YFSETQ. CDR3 bases: TGCGCCAGCAGCTCTCAAGAGACCCAGTACTTC. Protein: CASSSQETQYF.

This chain links TRBV27 with TRBJ1-2, with D possibly TRBD1 on 6 matching bases. The length of the CDR3 is 13 residues. The ends were cut back, 4 bases at V and 2 bases at J, with 8 bases in the middle. The V gene's germline CDR1 is MNHEY and CDR2 SMNVEV (reference sequence). Here the CDR3 reads CASSSGANYGYTF. The CDR3 nucleotides are TGTGCCAGCAGTTCAGGGGCGAACTATGGCTACACCTTC.

The CDR3: CASSQDAVPDGYTF. CDR3 bases: TGCGCCAGCAGCCAAGATGCGGTTCCGGATGGCTACACCTTC. The J gene is TRBJ1-2, the V gene TRBV4-1; no clear D gene. Germline V CDR1 and CDR2: MGHRA, YSYEKL. This CDR3 spans 14 amino acids. Trimming pared 0 bases from V and 6 bases from J, leaving 11 bases between.

This rearrangement joins TRBV7-9 to TRBJ2-5; no reliable D call. The CDR3 is 14 residues long. Trimming cost V 1 base and J 5 bases, with 11 bases left between them. The germline V gene has CDR1 SEHNR and CDR2 FQNEAQ (reference sequence). CDR3 protein: CASSLEGLSETQYF. The CDR3 region has the DNA TGTGCCAGCAGCTTAGAGGGTCTATCGGAGACCCAGTACTTC.

The V call is TRBV4-1, the J call TRBJ2-4; 8 bases map to TRBD2. The CDR3 runs 18 residues. The germline CDR1 and CDR2 sequences are MGHRA and YSYEKL. The junction had 12 bases not matched to a gene; V was cut back by 4 bases and J by 1 base. DNA for the CDR3: TGCGCCAGCAGCCCCCGGCGGGGGGACCCGGGGGCCAAAAACATTCAGTACTTC. This translates into CASSPRRGDPGAKNIQYF.

The V and J genes are TRBV5-6 and TRBJ1-1, with 7 bases matching TRBD1. The CDR3 loop spans 12 amino acids. Germline CDR1 and CDR2: SGHDT and YYEEEE. The ends lost 7 bases at V and 3 bases at J; junction bases unmatched: 3. CDR3 in amino acids: CASYRGDTEAFF. Written as DNA, the CDR3 is TGTGCCAGCTACAGGGGCGACACTGAAGCTTTCTTT.

The chain links TRBV4-1 to TRBJ1-6, with D perhaps matching TRBD1 (5 bases). The CDR3 loop spans 16 amino acids. The ends were cut back, 2 bases at V and 0 bases at J, with 8 bases in the middle. The germline V gene encodes CDR1 MGHRA and CDR2 YSYEKL. This chain's CDR3 is CASSQRQSSYNSPLHF. The CDR3, as DNA: TGCGCCAGCAGCCAAAGACAGAGCTCCTATAATTCACCCCTCCACTTT.

This chain's CDR3 is CASSQSYEQPQHF. The CDR3, as DNA: TGCGCCAGCAGCCAGAGCTATGAACAGCCCCAGCATTTT. This rearrangement joins TRBV4-1 to TRBJ1-5, with D uncertain. Germline-derived CDR1 and CDR2 are MGHRA and YSYEKL. Trimming took off 3 bases at V and 7 bases at J, with 10 bases between the two ends. This CDR3 has 13 amino acids.

This chain connects TRBV29-1 to TRBJ2-3; D gene unclear. CDR1 and CDR2 from the germline V gene are SQVTM and ANQGSEA. V lost 3 bases to trimming and J lost 10 bases, with 2 bases between them. The CDR3 runs 8 residues. CDR3: CSVDAQYF. The DNA for the CDR3 is TGCAGCGTTGACGCGCAGTATTTT.

This clone has more than one count but fewer than ten. The chain's CDR3 is CAGIGTGIHEQYF. CDR3 sequence (DNA): TGTGCCGGTATCGGGACAGGGATTCACGAGCAGTACTTC. The chain recombines TRBV30 with TRBJ2-7, with 9 bases lining up with TRBD1. This CDR3 has 13 residues. Trimming at V came to 8 bases and at J to 5 bases, leaving 10 bases not matched to a gene. Per germline, CDR1 GTSNPN and CDR2 SVGIG (reference sequence).

This clone has just a few counts. CDR3 loop: CSVVALQETQYF. The CDR3 nucleotides read TGCAGCGTTGTAGCACTACAAGAGACCCAGTACTTC. The gene calls are TRBV29-1 and TRBJ2-5; unclear D gene. CDR3 length equals 12 residues. Germline V gene data show CDR1 as SQVTM and CDR2 as ANQGSEA. V lost 4 bases and J 2 bases, leaving 8 bases between the germline ends.

A few counts support this clone. The chain joins TRBV25-1 to TRBJ2-6; D not certain. CDR1 and CDR2 from the germline V gene are MGHDK and SYGVNS. Deletions cut 6 bases from V and 4 bases from J, with 7 bases between. The CDR3 length is 13 residues. CDR3 region: CASSAGGANVLTF. CDR3 nucleotide sequence: TGTGCCAGCAGCGCAGGAGGGGCCAACGTCCTGACTTTC.

The gene calls are TRBV27 and TRBJ1-4; no clear D. The V end lost 5 bases, the J end lost 0 bases, and 10 bases lay between the germline ends. The CDR3 has 15 residues. Germline V gene data show CDR1 as MNHEY and CDR2 as SMNVEV (reference sequence). Here the CDR3 reads CASSPGLATNEKLFF. The DNA of the CDR3 is TGTGCCAGCAGTCCGGGCCTTGCAACTAATGAAAAACTGTTTTTT.